This passage covers 11 T cell receptor beta chains from one sample sequenced in a study of cytomegalovirus exposure and HLA in healthy donors. PCR amplification relied on 60 Vbeta primers (plus 13 Jbeta primers). The table came from immunoSEQ multiplex PCR; TCRdb's copy has only in-frame clones and leaves some out. The sample contains approximately 150,000 clones, 55% to 75% of which appear only once. The sequenced sample consisted of PBMCs. These receptors were taken from a human donor in good health.

The V call is TRBV7-3, the J call TRBJ2-3, with 15 bases identical to TRBD2. V lost 2 bases and J lost 3; bases outside the gene matches: 12. This CDR3 region has 20 residues. Looked up from germline, CDR1 is SGHTA and CDR2 is FQGTGA. The CDR3 coding sequence is TGTGCCAGCAGCTTAGTTGGGGTTGGACTAGCGGGGGGGATAACAGATACGCAGTATTTT. It translates to CASSLVGVGLAGGITDTQYF.

V gene TRBV6-1 combines with J gene TRBJ1-5, with D perhaps TRBD1 (6 bases). V was clipped by 0 bases and J by 6 bases, with 9 bases between them. In germline, CDR1 is MNHNS, CDR2 SASEGT. The CDR3 consists of 14 residues. CDR3: CASSEAQGSQPQHF. CDR3 sequence (DNA): TGTGCCAGCAGTGAAGCACAGGGAAGTCAGCCCCAGCATTTT.

CDR3 in amino acids: CASSATGGNTEAFF. The CDR3 region has the DNA TGTGCCAGCAGCGCCACAGGGGGGAACACTGAAGCTTTCTTT. This sequence joins TRBV9 and TRBJ1-1; 8 bases line up with TRBD1. CDR3 length equals 14 residues. Germline V gene lookup returns CDR1 SGDLS and CDR2 YYNGEE. V shed 3 bases, J shed 1 base, and the junction held 2 bases outside the gene matches.

This chain links TRBV7-2 with TRBJ1-3; D is unclear. The CDR3 has 14 amino acids. Germline values: CDR1 SGHTA, CDR2 FQGNSA. Between the trimmed V and J ends, which lost 7 bases and 1 base, there was a span of 11 bases. CDR3 nucleotides: TGTGCCAGCATTGGTGGAGGGTCTGGAAACACCATATATTTT. Residues: CASIGGGSGNTIYF.

About this clone itself: This may come from a read error, since a much larger clone is one base off. The rearrangement joins TRBV5-6 to TRBJ2-2; tentatively, D is TRBD2 (6 bases). The V end lost 0 bases, the J end lost 3 bases, and 9 bases lay between the germline ends. This CDR3 is 15 amino acids long. CDR1 is SGHDT and CDR2 is YYEEEE in the germline V gene. The chain's CDR3 is CASSLGRGDTGELFF. The CDR3 coding sequence is TGTGCCAGCAGCTTGGGGCGCGGGGACACCGGGGAGCTGTTTTTT. Using reference TRBV5-6 and TRBJ2-2 for the parts outside the CDR3, the full variable domain is DAGVTQSPTHLIKTRGQQVTLRCSPKSGHDTVSWYQQALGQGPQFIFQYYEEEERQRGNFPDRFSGHQFPNYSSELNVNALLLGDSALYLCASSLGRGDTGELFFGEGSRLTVL.

The genes are TRBV10-3 and TRBJ1-6, with 8 bases matching TRBD1. The CDR3 loop spans 16 amino acids. V lost 6 bases to trimming and J lost 7 bases; unmatched junction nucleotides: 11. Per the germline V gene, CDR1 is ENHRY and CDR2 is SYGVKD. CDR3 coding DNA: TGTGCCATCAGACCCTCGTCGGACAGGGACAATTCACCCCTCCACTTT. As protein: CAIRPSSDRDNSPLHF.

The chain has TRBV6-5 and TRBJ2-5, with unresolved D. Germline loops: CDR1 MNHEY, CDR2 SVGAGI. V lost 2 bases and J 5 bases, leaving 6 bases between the germline ends. The CDR3 is made up of 12 amino acids. For the CDR3, the DNA is TGTGCCAGCAGTTACGGCTTGGAGACCCAGTACTTC. As protein: CASSYGLETQYF.

This clone was seen a few times. V usage is TRBV6-6 and J usage is TRBJ1-1; weak D call: TRBD1 (6 bases). This CDR3 is built from 16 residues. Germline values: CDR1 MNHNY, CDR2 SVGAGI (reference sequence). Trimming cost V 3 bases and J 1 base, with 15 bases left between them. DNA of the CDR3: TGTGCCAGCAGTTATCCTCGGGGGGCGGCGAACACTGAAGCTTTCTTT. Its translation: CASSYPRGAANTEAFF.

This clone was seen only once. This sample also contains other DNA sequences that code for the same CDR3. V gene TRBV4-2 combines with J gene TRBJ2-7, with a weak D call TRBD2 (5 bases). CDR1 and CDR2 from the germline V gene are LGHNA and YNFKEQ. CDR3 length: 16 amino acids. The germline V and J ends were trimmed by 1 base and 0 bases, with 13 bases remaining between them. Here the CDR3 reads CASSQADSPSSYEQYF. The CDR3 DNA is TGTGCCAGCAGCCAAGCGGACTCTCCTAGCTCCTACGAGCAGTACTTC.

In its sample, this clone was seen a few times. This same CDR3 is encoded by further DNA sequences in the sample. The chain links TRBV15 to TRBJ1-3, with 8 nucleotides matching TRBD1. The CDR3 extends over 15 amino acids. Germline values: CDR1 LNHNV, CDR2 YYDKDF (reference sequence). Germline trimming cut 3 bases from V and 2 bases from J; bases unmatched to any gene: 3. CDR3 in DNA: TGTGCCACCAGCAGGGACAGGGATCCTGGAAACACCATATATTTT. Translation gives CATSRDRDPGNTIYF.

This clone was counted only a few times. This chain connects TRBV10-2 to TRBJ2-7, with D possibly being TRBD2 (5 bases). The CDR3 has 13 residues. Trimming left V 7 bases short and J 6 bases short, with 16 bases between. Germline loops: CDR1 WSHSY, CDR2 SAAADI. CDR3 DNA: TGCGCCAGCACCCCTGGACTTTCGAGCGAGCAGTACTTC. This codes for CASTPGLSSEQYF.